Described below is a single T cell receptor beta chain sequence and its context. As yet, its antigen is unknown. Reasons for excluding patients were uncontrolled infection, other autoimmune disease, pregnancy or lactation. Orbital computed tomography, thyroid ultrasound, serum thyroxine and TRAb, and clinical symptoms together informed the diagnoses. This sample is part of a study of T cells in Graves' hyperthyroidism and ophthalmopathy. Study conclusions and caveats: In the blood, most expanded thyroid clonotypes above 0.001 appeared as well.

RNA transcripts yielded amplified TCR beta CDR3 regions. An initial round of RT-PCR targeting the TCR CDR3 relied on the HTBI primer set. TCRdb independently ran MiXCR on the multiplex PCR reads; one entry per CDR3 protein. Of a few hundred thousand distinct CDR3 sequences listed, 46% were seen once; the top ten hold around 7.7%. V shed 4 bases, J shed 5 bases, and the junction held 8 bases outside the gene matches. The CDR3 is 15 amino acids. Germline V CDR1 and CDR2: MNHNY, SVGAGI (reference sequence). The source of this sequence is a woman aged 18-29 years with Graves' hyperthyroidism. The sequencing input was peripheral blood or thyroid tissue (not recorded which). The chain recombines TRBV6-6 with TRBJ1-1; the match to TRBD1 covers 9 bases. The CDR3 nucleotides read TGTGCCAGCAGTTCTCGTACAGGGGGCCGGACTGAAGCTTTCTTT. Protein: CASSSRTGGRTEAFF.